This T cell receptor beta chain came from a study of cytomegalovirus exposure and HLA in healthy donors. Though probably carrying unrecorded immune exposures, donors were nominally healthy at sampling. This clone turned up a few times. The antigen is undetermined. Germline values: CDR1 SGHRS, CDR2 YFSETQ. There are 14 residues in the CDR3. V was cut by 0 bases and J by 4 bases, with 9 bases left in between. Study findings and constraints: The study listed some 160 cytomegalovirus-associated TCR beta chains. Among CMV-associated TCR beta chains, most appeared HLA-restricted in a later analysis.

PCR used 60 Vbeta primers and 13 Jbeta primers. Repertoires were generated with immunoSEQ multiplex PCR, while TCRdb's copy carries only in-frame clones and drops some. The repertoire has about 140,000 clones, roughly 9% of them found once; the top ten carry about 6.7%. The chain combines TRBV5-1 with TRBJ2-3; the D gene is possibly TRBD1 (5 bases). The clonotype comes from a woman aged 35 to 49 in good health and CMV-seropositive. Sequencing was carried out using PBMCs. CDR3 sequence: CASSLDPGSDTQYF. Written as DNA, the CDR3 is TGCGCCAGCAGCTTGGATCCAGGGTCAGATACGCAGTATTTT.